Listed below are T cell receptor beta chains from one sample, sequenced in a study of blood T cell repertoires in COVID-19. Generated by immunoSEQ multiplex PCR, the TCRdb table keeps only in-frame clones and is missing some. This sample carries around 190,000 clones, 81% of them seen once, and the ten largest clones take around 8.8%. The sample was PBMCs or T cells enriched from blood (not recorded which). These receptors originate from a man between 40 and 49 years old who had recovered from COVID-19. CDR3s include the opening cysteine and the closing phenylalanine or tryptophan. D genes are given only for firm matches. A clone size is listed for some rows: how often the clone was seen (once, few, many), or a class if it is expanded.

D gene: -; clone size: -; J gene: TRBJ2-3; V gene: TRBV29-1; CDR3 protein: CSGYTKSSFGVDTQYF; CDR3 DNA: TGCAGCGGCTACACGAAAAGCAGCTTTGGAGTCGATACGCAGTATTTT
D gene: TRBD1; clone size: -; J gene: TRBJ1-2; V gene: TRBV30; CDR3 protein: CAWRDWTGGTTTGYTF; CDR3 DNA: TGTGCCTGGAGGGACTGGACAGGGGGCACTACGACAGGCTACACCTTC
D gene: TRBD1; clone size: -; J gene: TRBJ2-2; V gene: TRBV5-4; CDR3 protein: CASSLRTGFSGELFF; CDR3 DNA: TGTGCCAGCAGCTTACGGACAGGGTTCAGCGGGGAGCTGTTTTTT
D gene: -; clone size: many; J gene: TRBJ1-1; V gene: TRBV2; CDR3 protein: CASWSDRSLMMNTEAFF; CDR3 DNA: TGTGCCAGCTGGTCAGATCGTTCCTTAATGATGAACACTGAAGCTTTCTTT
D gene: TRBD1; clone size: few; J gene: TRBJ1-5; V gene: TRBV5-6; CDR3 protein: CASSLYRGSVSQPQHF; CDR3 DNA: TGTGCCAGCAGCTTGTACAGGGGGTCTGTGAGTCAGCCCCAGCATTTT
D gene: -; clone size: -; J gene: TRBJ1-5; V gene: TRBV6-1; CDR3 protein: CASSEARGFSNQPQHF; CDR3 DNA: TGTGCCAGCAGTGAAGCGCGGGGCTTTAGCAATCAGCCCCAGCATTTT
D gene: -; clone size: -; J gene: TRBJ2-3; V gene: TRBV7-9; CDR3 protein: CASSLYGDTQYF; CDR3 DNA: TGTGCCAGCAGCTTATACGGGGATACGCAGTATTTT
D gene: -; clone size: few; J gene: TRBJ1-2; V gene: TRBV19; CDR3 protein: CASRVERGWGYTF; CDR3 DNA: TGTGCCAGTAGGGTCGAAAGGGGATGGGGCTACACCTTC
D gene: -; clone size: few; J gene: TRBJ2-7; V gene: TRBV5-8; CDR3 protein: CASSLGEPSYEQYF; CDR3 DNA: TGTGCCAGCAGCTTGGGGGAGCCATCCTACGAGCAGTACTTC
D gene: -; clone size: -; J gene: TRBJ1-2; V gene: TRBV18; CDR3 protein: CASSPRDDRRSNYGYTF; CDR3 DNA: TGTGCCAGCTCACCTAGGGATGACAGGCGATCTAACTATGGCTACACCTTC
D gene: TRBD1; clone size: -; J gene: TRBJ2-2; V gene: TRBV6-5; CDR3 protein: CASMKQGKAGELFF; CDR3 DNA: TGTGCCAGCATGAAACAGGGGAAGGCCGGGGAGCTGTTTTTT
D gene: TRBD1; clone size: -; J gene: TRBJ1-5; V gene: TRBV7-2; CDR3 protein: CASGTQGAGLGPQHF; CDR3 DNA: TGTGCCAGCGGAACACAGGGGGCGGGTTTAGGGCCCCAGCATTTT
D gene: -; clone size: -; J gene: TRBJ2-2; V gene: TRBV7-9; CDR3 protein: CASSLAVKRELFF; CDR3 DNA: TGTGCCAGCAGCTTGGCGGTCAAAAGGGAGCTGTTTTTT
D gene: -; clone size: -; J gene: TRBJ1-4; V gene: TRBV6-5; CDR3 protein: CASSQGGPDEKLFF; CDR3 DNA: TGTGCCAGCAGCCAGGGAGGGCCGGATGAAAAACTGTTTTTT
D gene: TRBD1; clone size: few; J gene: TRBJ1-1; V gene: TRBV19; CDR3 protein: CASSAWTGLNTEAFF; CDR3 DNA: TGTGCCAGTAGTGCTTGGACAGGGCTAAACACTGAAGCTTTCTTT
D gene: -; clone size: many; J gene: TRBJ1-2; V gene: TRBV4-1; CDR3 protein: CASSQAGNPYGYTF; CDR3 DNA: TGCGCCAGCAGCCAGGCCGGGAACCCCTATGGCTACACCTTC
D gene: -; clone size: -; J gene: TRBJ1-2; V gene: TRBV10-1; CDR3 protein: CASSEDSYGYTF; CDR3 DNA: TGCGCCAGCAGTGAAGACAGCTATGGCTACACCTTC
D gene: -; clone size: -; J gene: TRBJ1-5; V gene: TRBV7-8; CDR3 protein: CASSRPPGQPQHF; CDR3 DNA: TGTGCCAGCAGCCGACCTCCAGGTCAGCCCCAGCATTTT
D gene: TRBD2; clone size: -; J gene: TRBJ2-3; V gene: TRBV4-2; CDR3 protein: CASSQGEGEGTDTQYF; CDR3 DNA: TGTGCCAGCAGCCAAGGGGAGGGTGAGGGCACAGATACGCAGTATTTT
D gene: -; clone size: once; J gene: TRBJ1-2; V gene: TRBV25-1; CDR3 protein: CASSVSRGMYGYTF; CDR3 DNA: TGTGCCAGCAGTGTGTCAAGGGGCATGTATGGCTACACCTTC
D gene: -; clone size: -; J gene: TRBJ2-7; V gene: TRBV6-5; CDR3 protein: CASSREAEQYF; CDR3 DNA: TGTGCCAGCAGCAGGGAGGCCGAGCAGTACTTC
D gene: TRBD1; clone size: -; J gene: TRBJ2-1; V gene: TRBV12-3/TRBV12-4; CDR3 protein: CASRGTGWNEQFF; CDR3 DNA: TGTGCCAGCAGGGGGACAGGGTGGAATGAGCAGTTCTTC
D gene: TRBD2; clone size: -; J gene: TRBJ2-1; V gene: TRBV24-1; CDR3 protein: CATSDLAGELNEQFF; CDR3 DNA: TGTGCCACCAGTGATTTAGCGGGAGAGTTGAATGAGCAGTTCTTC
D gene: -; clone size: -; J gene: TRBJ1-2; V gene: TRBV29-1; CDR3 protein: CSVEGNSFNYGYTF; CDR3 DNA: TGCAGCGTTGAGGGTAACAGTTTTAACTATGGCTACACCTTC
D gene: -; clone size: -; J gene: TRBJ1-2; V gene: TRBV9; CDR3 protein: CASSTSPGEANYGYTF; CDR3 DNA: TGTGCCAGCAGCACCTCCCCCGGTGAAGCTAACTATGGCTACACCTTC
D gene: TRBD1; clone size: -; J gene: TRBJ1-1; V gene: TRBV12-5; CDR3 protein: CASGLVPRQGFFF; CDR3 DNA: TGTGCTAGTGGTTTGGTACCGAGACAGGGATTCTTCTTT
D gene: -; clone size: -; J gene: TRBJ1-2; V gene: TRBV29-1; CDR3 protein: CSVDFESDNYGYTF; CDR3 DNA: TGCAGCGTTGATTTTGAGAGCGACAACTATGGCTACACCTTC
D gene: TRBD1; clone size: -; J gene: TRBJ2-5; V gene: TRBV30; CDR3 protein: CAWSYIGQEQYF; CDR3 DNA: TGTGCCTGGAGTTATATCGGACAGGAACAGTACTTC
D gene: TRBD1; clone size: -; J gene: TRBJ1-5; V gene: TRBV7-2; CDR3 protein: CASSKDRNLNQPQHF; CDR3 DNA: TGTGCCAGCAGCAAGGACAGGAACCTCAATCAGCCCCAGCATTTT
D gene: TRBD2; clone size: -; J gene: TRBJ2-1; V gene: TRBV5-1; CDR3 protein: CASSLATSGSNEQFF; CDR3 DNA: TGCGCCAGCAGCTTGGCGACTAGCGGGAGCAATGAGCAGTTCTTC
D gene: -; clone size: -; J gene: TRBJ2-2; V gene: TRBV9; CDR3 protein: CASSVGIGRNTGELFF; CDR3 DNA: TGTGCCAGCAGCGTAGGGATCGGGAGGAACACCGGGGAGCTGTTTTTT